These T cell receptor beta chains were read from a single sample in a study of blood T cell repertoires in COVID-19. The repertoire was sequenced with immunoSEQ multiplex PCR; TCRdb's copy has only in-frame clones and lacks some. Of about 200,000 clones listed, around four fifths are singletons. The sample was peripheral blood. The receptor set was obtained from a man in his fifties or sixties with COVID-19, enrolled during active disease. Both conserved end residues are part of each CDR3. A D gene is named only where the DNA matches it firmly. Some rows mark clone size as missing; the rest say once, few, many or name a class of expanded clone.

j_gene: TRBJ1-3; abundance: NA; v_gene: TRBV12-1; d_gene: NA; CDR3aa: CASSFRGNSGNTIYF; CDR3nt: TGTGCCAGCAGCTTTAGGGGGAACTCTGGAAACACCATATATTTT
j_gene: TRBJ1-4; abundance: NA; v_gene: TRBV3-1/TRBV3-2; d_gene: NA; CDR3aa: CASTSSHGYANEKLFF; CDR3nt: TGTGCCAGCACTTCAAGTCACGGGTATGCTAATGAAAAACTGTTTTTT
j_gene: TRBJ1-3; abundance: NA; v_gene: TRBV28; d_gene: NA; CDR3aa: CASSLVRSSGNTIYF; CDR3nt: TGTGCCAGCAGTTTGGTTCGGAGCTCTGGAAACACCATATATTTT
j_gene: TRBJ1-1; abundance: once; v_gene: TRBV5-1; d_gene: NA; CDR3aa: CASSLAPGVSTEAFF; CDR3nt: TGCGCCAGCAGCTTGGCCCCAGGGGTTAGCACTGAAGCTTTCTTT
j_gene: TRBJ1-1; abundance: NA; v_gene: TRBV6-2/TRBV6-3; d_gene: NA; CDR3aa: CASSKRGINTEAFF; CDR3nt: TGTGCCAGCAGCAAAAGGGGGATTAACACTGAAGCTTTCTTT
j_gene: TRBJ2-2; abundance: NA; v_gene: TRBV2; d_gene: TRBD2; CDR3aa: CASRSRGTRGSGELFF; CDR3nt: TGTGCCAGCAGAAGCCGGGGGACTAGAGGTTCCGGGGAGCTGTTTTTT
j_gene: TRBJ2-7; abundance: NA; v_gene: TRBV2; d_gene: TRBD2; CDR3aa: CASRGLAAYEQYF; CDR3nt: TGTGCCAGCAGGGGACTAGCGGCCTACGAGCAGTACTTC
j_gene: TRBJ2-2; abundance: NA; v_gene: TRBV11-2; d_gene: TRBD1; CDR3aa: CASSVTGDRTGELFF; CDR3nt: TGTGCCAGCAGCGTAACAGGGGATCGGACCGGGGAGCTGTTTTTT
j_gene: TRBJ1-6; abundance: few; v_gene: TRBV5-4; d_gene: NA; CDR3aa: CASSSLVSSPLHF; CDR3nt: TGTGCCAGCAGCTCCCTCGTGAGTTCACCCCTCCACTTT
j_gene: TRBJ1-2; abundance: once; v_gene: TRBV6-5; d_gene: NA; CDR3aa: CASSYSSGGPGYTF; CDR3nt: TGTGCCAGCAGTTATTCAAGCGGGGGGCCGGGCTACACCTTC
j_gene: TRBJ1-2; abundance: NA; v_gene: TRBV7-9; d_gene: NA; CDR3aa: CASSLGQTGDTF; CDR3nt: TGTGCCAGCAGCTTAGGACAGACTGGGGACACCTTC
j_gene: TRBJ1-6; abundance: NA; v_gene: TRBV7-3; d_gene: TRBD1; CDR3aa: CASSSGTGGSPLHF; CDR3nt: TGTGCCAGCAGCTCCGGGACAGGGGGTTCACCCCTCCACTTT
j_gene: TRBJ1-1; abundance: few; v_gene: TRBV7-9; d_gene: TRBD1; CDR3aa: CASSLRDRGLNTEAFF; CDR3nt: TGTGCCAGCAGCCTCCGGGACAGGGGCCTGAACACTGAAGCTTTCTTT
j_gene: TRBJ2-4; abundance: NA; v_gene: TRBV5-4; d_gene: NA; CDR3aa: CASSLGGEVAKNIQYF; CDR3nt: TGTGCCAGCAGCTTGGGGGGGGAAGTAGCCAAAAACATTCAGTACTTC
j_gene: TRBJ1-6; abundance: NA; v_gene: TRBV2; d_gene: TRBD1; CDR3aa: CASRRTGRDNSPLHF; CDR3nt: TGTGCCAGCAGACGGACAGGGCGCGATAATTCACCCCTCCACTTT
j_gene: TRBJ2-1; abundance: NA; v_gene: TRBV5-1; d_gene: NA; CDR3aa: CASSSRARDNEQFF; CDR3nt: TGCGCCAGCAGCTCCAGGGCCCGGGACAATGAGCAGTTCTTC
j_gene: TRBJ1-5; abundance: NA; v_gene: TRBV19; d_gene: NA; CDR3aa: CASMLGSLNQPQHF; CDR3nt: TGTGCCAGTATGCTGGGCAGCTTAAATCAGCCCCAGCATTTT
j_gene: TRBJ2-1; abundance: NA; v_gene: TRBV2; d_gene: NA; CDR3aa: CASTFQRNSYNEQFF; CDR3nt: TGTGCCAGCACCTTCCAGCGGAACTCCTACAATGAGCAGTTCTTC
j_gene: TRBJ2-2; abundance: NA; v_gene: TRBV28; d_gene: TRBD2; CDR3aa: CAKLFGGRNGRTGELFF; CDR3nt: TGTGCCAAGCTCTTCGGCGGGAGGAATGGGAGGACCGGGGAGCTGTTTTTT
j_gene: TRBJ2-2; abundance: NA; v_gene: TRBV6-5; d_gene: NA; CDR3aa: CASSAGTLNTGELFF; CDR3nt: TGTGCCAGCAGCGCCGGGACATTGAACACCGGGGAGCTGTTTTTT
j_gene: TRBJ1-2; abundance: NA; v_gene: TRBV11-3; d_gene: NA; CDR3aa: CASSLGHNYGYTF; CDR3nt: TGTGCCAGCAGCTTAGGTCATAACTATGGCTACACCTTC
j_gene: TRBJ2-3; abundance: NA; v_gene: TRBV27; d_gene: TRBD2; CDR3aa: CASSFTAGGPVTQYF; CDR3nt: TGTGCCAGCAGTTTTACAGCGGGAGGGCCGGTTACGCAGTATTTT
j_gene: TRBJ1-3; abundance: NA; v_gene: TRBV18; d_gene: NA; CDR3aa: CASSPDRYPGNTIYF; CDR3nt: TGTGCCAGCTCCCCCGACAGGTACCCTGGAAACACCATATATTTT
j_gene: TRBJ1-2; abundance: few; v_gene: TRBV6-5; d_gene: NA; CDR3aa: CASSLTGYYGYTF; CDR3nt: TGTGCCAGCAGCCTCACAGGGTACTATGGCTACACCTTC
j_gene: TRBJ1-5; abundance: NA; v_gene: TRBV30; d_gene: TRBD1; CDR3aa: CAWSRYRTGGSNQPQHF; CDR3nt: TGTGCCTGGAGTAGATATAGGACAGGGGGAAGCAATCAGCCCCAGCATTTT
j_gene: TRBJ1-3; abundance: NA; v_gene: TRBV4-2; d_gene: NA; CDR3aa: CASSQPGTIGNTIYF; CDR3nt: TGTGCCAGCAGCCAGCCAGGGACAATTGGAAACACCATATATTTT
j_gene: TRBJ1-2; abundance: few; v_gene: TRBV14; d_gene: NA; CDR3aa: CASSQAGYGYTF; CDR3nt: TGTGCCAGCAGCCAAGCAGGGTATGGCTACACCTTC
j_gene: TRBJ2-7; abundance: NA; v_gene: TRBV28; d_gene: TRBD2; CDR3aa: CASSLSQGGRAPYEQYF; CDR3nt: TGTGCCAGCAGTTTAAGTCAGGGCGGGAGGGCCCCCTACGAGCAGTACTTC
j_gene: TRBJ1-1; abundance: NA; v_gene: TRBV28; d_gene: NA; CDR3aa: CASSWTTPIQGAFF; CDR3nt: TGTGCCAGCAGCTGGACGACCCCCATCCAGGGAGCTTTCTTT
j_gene: TRBJ1-2; abundance: NA; v_gene: TRBV6-2/TRBV6-3; d_gene: TRBD1; CDR3aa: CASSWYRGQGYTF; CDR3nt: TGTGCCAGCAGTTGGTACAGGGGTCAAGGCTACACCTTC
j_gene: TRBJ1-4; abundance: NA; v_gene: TRBV18; d_gene: TRBD1; CDR3aa: CASSPPGQGGNEKLFF; CDR3nt: TGTGCCAGCTCACCACCGGGACAGGGTGGAAATGAAAAACTGTTTTTT
j_gene: TRBJ1-1; abundance: NA; v_gene: TRBV19; d_gene: NA; CDR3aa: CASSIQGDTEAFF; CDR3nt: TGTGCCAGTAGTATTCAGGGCGACACTGAAGCTTTCTTT
j_gene: TRBJ1-5; abundance: NA; v_gene: TRBV30; d_gene: NA; CDR3aa: CAWNYRGNQPQHF; CDR3nt: TGTGCCTGGAATTACAGGGGCAATCAGCCCCAGCATTTT
j_gene: TRBJ2-3; abundance: NA; v_gene: TRBV3-1/TRBV3-2; d_gene: NA; CDR3aa: CASSQGGPGAYTQYF; CDR3nt: TGTGCCAGCAGCCAAGGGGGCCCGGGAGCGTATACGCAGTATTTT
j_gene: TRBJ1-1; abundance: NA; v_gene: TRBV7-2; d_gene: NA; CDR3aa: CASSLVRTANTEAFF; CDR3nt: TGTGCCAGCAGCTTAGTACGGACAGCGAACACTGAAGCTTTCTTT
j_gene: TRBJ1-1; abundance: NA; v_gene: TRBV19; d_gene: NA; CDR3aa: CASSTPPGVSRSMNTEAFF; CDR3nt: TGTGCCAGTAGTACCCCCCCGGGAGTAAGTCGGAGCATGAACACTGAAGCTTTCTTT
j_gene: TRBJ2-7; abundance: once; v_gene: TRBV7-9; d_gene: NA; CDR3aa: CASSLRYEQYF; CDR3nt: TGTGCCAGCAGTTTACGGTACGAGCAGTACTTC
j_gene: TRBJ1-1; abundance: NA; v_gene: TRBV11-2; d_gene: NA; CDR3aa: CASSLVRVNTEAFF; CDR3nt: TGTGCCAGCAGCTTAGTACGAGTGAACACTGAAGCTTTCTTT
j_gene: TRBJ1-2; abundance: NA; v_gene: TRBV30; d_gene: NA; CDR3aa: CAWAGGYGYTF; CDR3nt: TGTGCCTGGGCGGGAGGGTATGGCTACACCTTC
j_gene: TRBJ1-6; abundance: NA; v_gene: TRBV19; d_gene: NA; CDR3aa: CASSSGTLISLHF; CDR3nt: TGTGCCAGTAGTTCCGGGACTCTTATATCCCTCCACTTT
j_gene: TRBJ2-1; abundance: NA; v_gene: TRBV7-9; d_gene: TRBD2; CDR3aa: CASRGSGSLGNEQFF; CDR3nt: TGTGCCAGCCGCGGGAGCGGGAGTTTAGGCAATGAGCAGTTCTTC
j_gene: TRBJ2-2; abundance: NA; v_gene: TRBV7-9; d_gene: NA; CDR3aa: CASSPGGTTGELFF; CDR3nt: TGTGCCAGCAGCCCAGGGGGGACCACCGGGGAGCTGTTTTTT
j_gene: TRBJ1-5; abundance: NA; v_gene: TRBV5-1; d_gene: TRBD1; CDR3aa: CASSLGGTDPNQPQHF; CDR3nt: TGCGCCAGCAGCTTGGGCGGGACAGACCCCAATCAGCCCCAGCATTTT
j_gene: TRBJ1-2; abundance: NA; v_gene: TRBV12-3/TRBV12-4; d_gene: TRBD1; CDR3aa: CASTIGQGGGYTF; CDR3nt: TGTGCCAGCACCATAGGACAGGGGGGTGGCTACACCTTC
j_gene: TRBJ1-2; abundance: NA; v_gene: TRBV7-9; d_gene: TRBD1; CDR3aa: CASSPDRGPGYTF; CDR3nt: TGTGCCAGCAGCCCCGACAGGGGGCCCGGCTACACCTTC
j_gene: TRBJ1-1; abundance: NA; v_gene: TRBV11-2; d_gene: NA; CDR3aa: CASSLQAAKNTEAFF; CDR3nt: TGTGCCAGCAGCTTACAGGCCGCCAAGAACACTGAAGCTTTCTTT
j_gene: TRBJ2-1; abundance: NA; v_gene: TRBV6-2/TRBV6-3; d_gene: TRBD1; CDR3aa: CASSLNRGLAYNEQFF; CDR3nt: TGTGCCAGCAGCTTGAACAGGGGGCTCGCCTACAATGAGCAGTTCTTC
j_gene: TRBJ2-5; abundance: NA; v_gene: TRBV19; d_gene: TRBD1; CDR3aa: CASSIWDRGVGETQYF; CDR3nt: TGTGCCAGTAGTATATGGGACAGGGGCGTCGGGGAGACCCAGTACTTC
j_gene: TRBJ2-1; abundance: NA; v_gene: TRBV18; d_gene: NA; CDR3aa: CASSQTGVSYNEQFF; CDR3nt: TGTGCCAGCTCACAAACAGGAGTCTCCTACAATGAGCAGTTCTTC
j_gene: TRBJ1-1; abundance: NA; v_gene: TRBV29-1; d_gene: TRBD1; CDR3aa: CSVTTGATEAFF; CDR3nt: TGCAGCGTAACGACAGGGGCCACTGAAGCTTTCTTT
j_gene: TRBJ2-6; abundance: NA; v_gene: TRBV27; d_gene: TRBD1; CDR3aa: CASLGQGVVSGANVLTF; CDR3nt: TGTGCCAGCTTAGGACAGGGGGTCGTCTCTGGGGCCAACGTCCTGACTTTC
j_gene: TRBJ2-1; abundance: once; v_gene: TRBV7-8; d_gene: TRBD2; CDR3aa: CASSRGLAGVAEQFF; CDR3nt: TGTGCCAGCAGCCGAGGACTAGCGGGAGTGGCTGAGCAGTTCTTC
j_gene: TRBJ1-5; abundance: NA; v_gene: TRBV18; d_gene: NA; CDR3aa: CASSPSAGANNQPQHF; CDR3nt: TGTGCCAGCTCACCATCAGCAGGGGCGAACAATCAGCCCCAGCATTTT
j_gene: TRBJ1-5; abundance: NA; v_gene: TRBV19; d_gene: NA; CDR3aa: CASSIGLGAQPQHF; CDR3nt: TGTGCCAGTAGTATAGGACTGGGGGCTCAGCCCCAGCATTTT
j_gene: TRBJ2-7; abundance: NA; v_gene: TRBV27; d_gene: NA; CDR3aa: CASSLAADLAYEQYF; CDR3nt: TGTGCCAGCAGTTTGGCGGCGGATCTTGCCTACGAGCAGTACTTC
j_gene: TRBJ1-3; abundance: NA; v_gene: TRBV2; d_gene: NA; CDR3aa: CAVDSWPGNTIYF; CDR3nt: TGTGCCGTCGATTCCTGGCCTGGAAACACCATATATTTT